Below, one T cell receptor (beta chain) is given with its context. This entry is derived from a study of cytomegalovirus exposure and HLA in healthy donors. CDR3 size: 16 residues. The V segment lost 5 bases and the J segment 0 bases; nucleotides outside the gene matches: 5. Looked up from germline, CDR1 is WNHNN and CDR2 is SYGVQD (reference sequence). 13 Jbeta primers and 60 Vbeta primers were used for the PCR. Here immunoSEQ multiplex PCR was the method, and the copy in TCRdb shows in-frame clones only, minus some. The repertoire holds about 120,000 clones, over 60% seen once, with roughly 8% in the top ten.

The sample comprised PBMCs. This rearrangement joins TRBV10-1 to TRBJ2-3, with 10 nucleotides matching TRBD2. This receptor was identified in a man younger than 35 in good health and CMV-seropositive. As DNA, the CDR3 is TGCGCCAGCAGTCCCGGACTAGCGGTTAGCACAGATACGCAGTATTTT. Translated, it gives CASSPGLAVSTDTQYF.